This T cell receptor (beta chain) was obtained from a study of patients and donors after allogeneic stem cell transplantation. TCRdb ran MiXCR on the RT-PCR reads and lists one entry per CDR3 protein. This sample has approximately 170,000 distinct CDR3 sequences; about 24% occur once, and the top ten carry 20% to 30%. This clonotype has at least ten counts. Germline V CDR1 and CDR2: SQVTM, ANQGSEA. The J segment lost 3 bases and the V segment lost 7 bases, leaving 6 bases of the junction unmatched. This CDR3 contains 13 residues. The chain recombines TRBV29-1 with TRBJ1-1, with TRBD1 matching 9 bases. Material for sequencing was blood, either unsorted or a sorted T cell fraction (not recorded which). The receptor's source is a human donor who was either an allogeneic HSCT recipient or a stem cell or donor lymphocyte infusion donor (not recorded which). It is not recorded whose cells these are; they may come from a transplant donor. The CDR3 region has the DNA TGCAGCGGCGGGACAGGGAGGGACACTGAAGCTTTCTTT. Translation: CSGGTGRDTEAFF.